Following are 11 T cell receptor beta chains from one sample sequenced in a study of CD4 T cell repertoires in COVID-19. The antigens these receptors bind are not known. Stimulation with autologous monocytes and recombinant SARS-CoV-2 spike or nucleoprotein produced proliferating antigen-reactive T cell lines. Sequenced by immunoSEQ multiplex PCR; TCRdb stores in-frame clones only, minus some. This table holds more than 400 clones, 22% found once. The sample consisted of central memory CD4+ T cells, cultured in vitro, taken after recovery from COVID-19. The receptors shown here come from a human donor who had COVID-19.

To note about this clone: Compared with germline, one end of the junction differs, possibly owing to a read error. This chain links TRBV29-1 with TRBJ1-1; 9 bases match TRBD1. This CDR3 has 16 residues. From germline, CDR1 is SQVTM and CDR2 ANQGSEA. The CDR3 DNA sequence: TGCAGCGTACTACCGGGACAGGGTAATATGAACGCTGAAGCTTTCTTT. It codes for CSVLPGQGNMNAEAFF.

This clone has a handful of counts. CDR3 sequence: CASTMVGQGGTGELFF. In DNA form, the CDR3 reads TGTGCCAGCACCATGGTGGGACAGGGAGGCACCGGGGAGCTGTTTTTT. The V and J genes are TRBV5-6 and TRBJ2-2; TRBD1 agrees at 9 bases. Germline trimming cut 6 bases from V and 4 bases from J; bases unmatched to any gene: 10. Germline lookup yields CDR1 SGHDT and CDR2 YYEEEE. The CDR3 has 16 residues.

This chain joins TRBV30 and TRBJ1-1; D not resolved. Germline V gene lookup returns CDR1 GTSNPN and CDR2 SVGIG (reference sequence). The length of the CDR3 is 14 residues. The V end lost 0 bases, the J end lost 5 bases, and 13 bases lay between the germline ends. The CDR3 region has the DNA TGTGCCTGGAGTGTACCGCCGGGGTGGACTGAAGCTTTCTTT. Its protein product is CAWSVPPGWTEAFF.

By sample fraction, this clone is medium-sized. The genes are TRBV5-1 and TRBJ2-5, with D possibly being TRBD1 (5 bases). V lost 5 bases, J lost 3 bases, and 17 bases lay in between. Germline V lookup: CDR1 SGHRS, CDR2 YFSETQ. The CDR3 has 15 amino acids. This CDR3 is CASREIGAKKETQYF. In DNA, the CDR3 is TGCGCCAGCAGGGAAATTGGGGCCAAAAAAGAGACCCAGTACTTC.

The table lists this clone with a few counts. V is TRBV9 and J is TRBJ1-2, with a possible D match to TRBD1 (6 bases). Germline V lookup: CDR1 SGDLS, CDR2 YYNGEE. The ends were cut back, 3 bases at V and 5 bases at J, with 17 bases in the middle. CDR3 length equals 15 residues. This CDR3 is CASSAQGGARYGYTF. CDR3 bases: TGTGCCAGCAGCGCGCAAGGGGGGGCTAGATATGGCTACACCTTC. The full variable domain, with the rest looked up from reference TRBV9 and TRBJ1-2, is DSGVTQTPKHLITATGQRVTLRCSPRSGDLSVYWYQQSLDQGLQFLIQYYNGEERAKGNILERFSAQQFPDLHSELNLSSLELGDSALYFCASSAQGGARYGYTFGSGTRLTVV.

This clone is categorized as medium-sized. The CDR3 spells CASGQHTGELFF. Written as DNA, the CDR3 is TGTGCTAGTGGTCAGCACACCGGGGAGCTGTTTTTT. This chain joins TRBV12-5 and TRBJ2-2; D uncertain. This CDR3 region has 12 residues. Germline-derived CDR1 and CDR2 are LGHNT and FRNRAP. The ends were cut back, 5 bases at V and 3 bases at J, with 4 bases in the middle.

This clone appeared a few times. This rearrangement joins TRBV24-1 to TRBJ2-2; D gene unclear. Germline lookup yields CDR1 KGHDR and CDR2 SFDVKD. There are 15 residues in the CDR3. The V end was cut by 6 bases, the J end by 6 bases, with 16 bases between. The CDR3 sequence is CATSSIQSRSGELFF. CDR3 sequence (DNA): TGTGCCACCAGTTCAATTCAGTCCCGTTCCGGGGAGCTGTTTTTT.

This clone was seen only a few times. The chain employs TRBV6-2 or TRBV6-3 and TRBJ1-2; 9 nucleotides agree with TRBD1. This CDR3 is built from 13 residues. V was clipped by 4 bases and J by 7 bases; unmatched bases: 4. The germline CDR1 and CDR2 sequences are MNHEY and SVGEGT. Here the CDR3 reads CASSSHRGLGYTF. The CDR3 DNA reads TGTGCCAGCAGTTCCCACAGGGGGCTTGGCTACACCTTC.

This clone is categorized as large (0.1 to 1%). V and J are TRBV5-1 and TRBJ2-1; TRBD1 aligns across 9 bases. CDR1 and CDR2 (germline): SGHRS, YFSETQ. The trim removed 0 bases at V and 6 bases at J, leaving 7 bases unmatched. CDR3 length: 16 residues. The CDR3 sequence is CASSLVGGQGTNEQFF. In DNA form, the CDR3 reads TGCGCCAGCAGCTTGGTTGGTGGACAGGGGACCAATGAGCAGTTCTTC.

By sample share, this clone is large. This chain uses TRBV11-3 with TRBJ2-3; D unresolved. The CDR3 covers 12 residues. Germline loops: CDR1 SGHNT, CDR2 YENEEA. Trimming stripped 5 bases from V and 3 bases from J, with 6 bases between. The CDR3 DNA reads TGTGCCAGCAGCCCTGAGACAGATACGCAGTATTTT. Translated, it gives CASSPETDTQYF.

By share, this clone counts as medium-sized. The chain carries TRBV24-1 and TRBJ2-3, with TRBD2 as a possible D gene (6 bases). Germline CDR1 is KGHDR and CDR2 is SFDVKD. The length of the CDR3 is 18 residues. Trimming removed 6 bases at V and 0 bases at J, with 21 bases between. CDR3 sequence reads: CATSPRNNLAYSTDTQYF. CDR3 bases: TGTGCCACCAGTCCACGGAACAATCTAGCGTATAGCACAGATACGCAGTATTTT.